Sequencing of this TCR beta chain was carried out in a study of blood T cell repertoires in COVID-19. Some clones are missing from TCRdb's copy, which holds only in-frame ones; the method was immunoSEQ multiplex PCR. The data show approximately 190,000 clones, 70% to 90% seen once. This clone was counted once. Unmatched junction bases numbered 4, after V lost 4 bases and J lost 2 bases. Germline V gene data show CDR1 as SGHTA and CDR2 as FQGNSA. The CDR3 totals 15 residues. The chain employs TRBV7-2 and TRBJ2-7; TRBD1 matches 11 bases. This clonotype was sampled from a man older than 75 with acute or convalescent COVID-19. Source material: peripheral blood. CDR3 DNA: TGTGCCAGCAGCTACACGGGACAGGGGGCCTACGAGCAGTACTTC. Protein product: CASSYTGQGAYEQYF.